This T cell receptor (beta chain) was sequenced in a study of T cell repertoires in cytomegalovirus infection. Study-level findings and limits: Ex vivo, HLA-C-restricted CMV-specific TCR beta clonotypes prevailed over the rest of the response. People with CMV and the relevant HLA were identified by cumulative public TCR beta family frequency.

TCRdb reprocessed the reads with MiXCR, giving one entry per CDR3 protein. The profile covers around 140,000 distinct CDR3 sequences, with approximately 30% appearing a single time and 45% to 60% taken by the ten largest. As to this clonotype: Its antigen is currently unknown.

The receptor's source is a human donor in good health (CMV status not recorded). Some clones in this sample may be carry-over from other donors' samples. The sample here was CD8+ T cells from cultured PBMCs, taken from culture after CMV antigen stimulation.

The CDR3 nucleotides are TGCAGCGTTGTTAACACCGGGGAGCTGTTTTTT. Translation gives CSVVNTGELFF. The chain uses TRBV29-1 and TRBJ2-2; D remains ambiguous. V gave up 4 bases and J gave up 2 bases, with 2 bases separating them. Germline CDR1 SQVTM, CDR2 ANQGSEA. The CDR3 is 11 amino acids.